This TCR beta chain was sequenced for a study of blood T cell repertoires in COVID-19. Study as a whole: Nucleic acid was either cDNA or gDNA, and it came from T cells, B-cell-depleted T cells, or PBMCs.

Only in-frame clones appear in the TCRdb table, and some are missing; sequencing was by immunoSEQ multiplex PCR. The sample has about 98,000 clones; 91% are singletons. This CDR3 comprises 13 residues. With 11 bases removed from V and 4 bases from J, the gap between germline ends came to 15 bases. Germline V gene lookup returns CDR1 LNHDA and CDR2 SQIVND (reference sequence). The clonotype comes from a young man with acute or convalescent COVID-19. Sequenced sample: peripheral blood. The chain joins TRBV19 to TRBJ1-3; D is unclear. The CDR3 loop reads CASPGGRGNTIYF. The DNA for the CDR3 is TGTGCCTCCCCCGGAGGGAGAGGAAACACCATATATTTT.